The 27 T cell receptor beta chains below were found in one sample sequenced in a study of identifying expanded T cells in peripheral blood. The repertoire was sequenced with immunoSEQ multiplex PCR; TCRdb's copy has only in-frame clones and lacks some. The repertoire consists of 120,000 or so clones, with roughly 84% occurring once and the leading ten covering 3.3%. The sequencing input was blood. These receptors all come from a person aged 18 to 75 in good health.

This chain joins TRBV5-6 and TRBJ1-3; perhaps TRBD1 as D (6 bases). This CDR3 is 16 amino acids long. The V end was cut by 6 bases, the J end by 1 base, with 17 bases between. CDR1 and CDR2 (germline): SGHDT, YYEEEE. The CDR3 sequence is CASTEVRGGSGNTIYF. The DNA of the CDR3 is TGTGCCAGCACCGAAGTTAGAGGGGGATCTGGAAACACCATATATTTT.

V usage is TRBV30 and J usage is TRBJ2-1, with D perhaps TRBD1 or TRBD2 (5 bases each). The CDR3 is 12 amino acids. Germline loops: CDR1 GTSNPN, CDR2 SVGIG (reference sequence). Trimming removed 4 bases from V and 6 bases from J, with 10 bases in between. For the CDR3, the DNA is TGTGCCTGGATGGGGGTAACCAATGAGCAGTTCTTC. It is translated as CAWMGVTNEQFF.

The chain's CDR3 is CASSKTDTQYF. DNA for the CDR3: TGCGCCAGCAGCAAAACAGATACGCAGTATTTT. The V and J genes are TRBV5-1 and TRBJ2-3; no firm D call. The CDR3 runs 11 residues. Germline lookup yields CDR1 SGHRS and CDR2 YFSETQ. Trimming pared 4 bases from V and 3 bases from J, leaving 3 bases between.

V and J are TRBV2 and TRBJ2-7; D assignment may be TRBD1 or TRBD2 (5 bases each). Germline CDR1 is SNHLY and CDR2 is FYNNEI. The CDR3 extends over 18 amino acids. Trimming pared 8 bases from V and 1 base from J, leaving 27 bases between. Here the CDR3 DNA reads TGTGCCAGCTGGGGGAATGGTAGGGGAGACAAAGAGTCCTACGAGCAGTACTTC. Residues: CASWGNGRGDKESYEQYF. The whole variable domain, remainder taken from reference TRBV2 and TRBJ2-7, is EPEVTQTPSHQVTQMGQEVILRCVPISNHLYFYWYRQILGQKVEFLVSFYNNEISEKSEIFDDQFSVERPDGSNFTLKIRSTKLEDSAMYFCASWGNGRGDKESYEQYFGPGTRLTVT.

V and J are TRBV7-9 and TRBJ1-2; D remains unclear. The germline V and J ends were trimmed by 1 base and 7 bases, with 10 bases remaining between them. The CDR3 is 13 residues long. CDR1 is SEHNR and CDR2 is FQNEAQ in the germline V gene (reference sequence). This CDR3 is CASSLVDVFGYTF. For the CDR3, the DNA is TGTGCCAGCAGCTTAGTTGACGTGTTTGGCTACACCTTC.

The chain couples TRBV10-3 to TRBJ2-5; no definite D call. The V gene lost 4 bases and the J gene lost 3 bases, with 12 bases spanning the gap. The CDR3 covers 14 residues. Germline V gives CDR1 ENHRY, CDR2 SYGVKD. Here the CDR3 reads CAISGTQAKETQYF. The CDR3 DNA sequence: TGTGCCATCAGTGGAACGCAGGCGAAAGAGACCCAGTACTTC.

The chain uses TRBV19 and TRBJ2-7; 10 bases agree with TRBD1. Germline V gene data show CDR1 as LNHDA and CDR2 as SQIVND (reference sequence). This CDR3 comprises 16 residues. V trimming: 5 bases; J trimming: 3 bases; junction bases outside the gene matches: 10. Here the CDR3 DNA reads TGTGCCAGTAGTCCCGGGAGGGACAGGGGAATCTACGAGCAGTACTTC. Translation: CASSPGRDRGIYEQYF.

This clone came up once. The rearrangement links TRBV5-1 to TRBJ1-2, with 8 bases fitting TRBD1. Germline V gene data show CDR1 as SGHRS and CDR2 as YFSETQ. The CDR3 spans 16 residues. Germline trimming cut 1 base from V and 8 bases from J; bases unmatched to any gene: 13. CDR3 sequence (DNA): TGCGCCAGCAGCTTGACAAACCCCGAAACAGGGGGGGGCTACACCTTC. Protein sequence: CASSLTNPETGGGYTF. The full variable domain, rest sourced from reference TRBV5-1 and TRBJ1-2, is KAGVTQTPRYLIKTRGQQVTLSCSPISGHRSVSWYQQTPGQGLQFLFEYFSETQRNKGNFPGRFSGRQFSNSRSEMNVSTLELGDSALYLCASSLTNPETGGGYTFGSGTRLTVV.

The V call is TRBV15, the J call TRBJ2-7, with no clear D. Trimming took off 0 bases at V and 7 bases at J, with 10 bases between the two ends. This CDR3 is 13 amino acids long. Germline V gene sequence: CDR1 LNHNV, CDR2 YYDKDF (reference sequence). CDR3 in amino acids: CATSRDWAIEQYF. Here the CDR3 DNA reads TGTGCCACCAGCAGAGATTGGGCGATAGAGCAGTACTTC.

This clone was found a few times. The chain has TRBV30 and TRBJ1-3; D might be TRBD1 (5 bases). The CDR3 consists of 19 residues. With 2 bases removed from V and 2 bases from J, the gap between germline ends came to 25 bases. The germline V gene encodes CDR1 GTSNPN and CDR2 SVGIG (reference sequence). The CDR3 region has the DNA TGTGCCTGGAGTTCCCGGTGGGGGGTGCGGAATTCAACTGGAAACACCATATATTTT. Translated, it gives CAWSSRWGVRNSTGNTIYF.

This clone was seen once. V is TRBV5-6 and J is TRBJ2-1; tentative D call: TRBD1 (6 bases). Trimming shortened V by 6 bases and J by 2 bases, and 12 bases separated the two germline ends. The CDR3 contains 14 residues. The germline CDR1 and CDR2 sequences are SGHDT and YYEEEE. CDR3 nucleotides: TGTGCCAGCACCCGACAGGACCCCTACAATGAGCAGTTCTTC. This sequence encodes CASTRQDPYNEQFF.

The chain uses TRBV4-3 and TRBJ1-3; TRBD1 matches 7 bases. The CDR3 has 16 amino acids. Germline CDR1 LGHNA, CDR2 YSLEER. Losses at the gene ends were 3 bases for V and 2 bases for J; bases not matched to a gene: 7. In nucleotides, the CDR3 is TGCGCCAGCAGCCAGGGACCAGGGACAGCTGGAAACACCATATATTTT. Translation gives CASSQGPGTAGNTIYF.

V gene TRBV6-1 combines with J gene TRBJ2-7; no clear D gene. Germline V lookup: CDR1 MNHNS, CDR2 SASEGT. The CDR3 sequence is 13 residues long. Trimming took 0 bases from V and 2 from J, leaving 5 bases between them. The CDR3 DNA reads TGTGCCAGCAGTGAAGCGCCAGCCTACGAGCAGTACTTC. Translating it yields CASSEAPAYEQYF.

V and J are TRBV9 and TRBJ2-1; a possible D gene is TRBD2 (6 bases). V was pared by 0 bases and J by 2 bases, with 9 bases between. Germline V gene data show CDR1 as SGDLS and CDR2 as YYNGEE. The CDR3 spans 15 residues. The CDR3 region is CASSVAGEAYNEQFF. The CDR3 nucleotides read TGTGCCAGCAGCGTAGCCGGGGAGGCCTACAATGAGCAGTTCTTC. The whole variable domain, filled in from reference TRBV9 and TRBJ2-1, reads DSGVTQTPKHLITATGQRVTLRCSPRSGDLSVYWYQQSLDQGLQFLIQYYNGEERAKGNILERFSAQQFPDLHSELNLSSLELGDSALYFCASSVAGEAYNEQFFGPGTRLTVL.

The chain joins TRBV10-1 to TRBJ1-2; 9 bases match TRBD1. Looked up from germline, CDR1 is WNHNN and CDR2 is SYGVQD (reference sequence). The CDR3 sequence is 16 residues long. J was trimmed by 6 bases and V by 2 bases; bases with no gene match: 10. CDR3 sequence reads: CASSENPGTGLDGYTF. The DNA of the CDR3 is TGCGCCAGCAGTGAGAATCCCGGGACAGGGCTGGATGGCTACACCTTC.

This chain links TRBV18 with TRBJ1-2; D ambiguous. V lost 1 base, J lost 4 bases, and 13 bases lay in between. This CDR3 region has 15 residues. CDR1 KGHSH and CDR2 LQKENI come from the germline V gene. As DNA, the CDR3 is TGTGCCAGCTCACCACAGCCGGGCCCTAGCTATGGCTACACCTTC. This encodes CASSPQPGPSYGYTF.

This chain uses TRBV11-2 with TRBJ1-2; possible D gene TRBD1, 6 bases. The CDR3 runs to 16 residues. Germline V lookup: CDR1 SGHAT, CDR2 FQNNGV. V lost 3 bases and J lost 2, with 16 bases in between. CDR3 loop: CASSLGGSLTNYGYTF. The CDR3 DNA reads as TGTGCCAGCAGCTTGGGGGGCTCCCTTACCAACTATGGCTACACCTTC.

V and J are TRBV5-6 and TRBJ2-4, with 7 bases fitting TRBD1. Germline values: CDR1 SGHDT, CDR2 YYEEEE. There are 17 residues in the CDR3. The trim removed 3 bases at V and 0 bases at J, leaving 9 bases unmatched. The CDR3 sequence: CASSSLGTGVAKNIQYF. DNA of the CDR3: TGTGCCAGCAGCTCTCTGGGAACAGGGGTAGCCAAAAACATTCAGTACTTC.

The rearrangement joins TRBV29-1 to TRBJ2-1; D tentatively reads TRBD1 or TRBD2 (5 bases each). The CDR3 totals 13 residues. Per the germline V gene, CDR1 is SQVTM and CDR2 is ANQGSEA. The germline V and J ends were trimmed by 5 bases and 4 bases, with 12 bases remaining between them. CDR3 protein: CSVKVGDYNEQFF. Here the CDR3 DNA reads TGCAGCGTTAAGGTGGGGGATTACAATGAGCAGTTCTTC.

The chain recombines TRBV4-3 with TRBJ2-7, with 8 bases aligning to TRBD1. After removal of 0 bases from V and 2 bases from J, the junction contained 9 bases not matched to a gene. This CDR3 is built from 17 residues. Germline V lookup: CDR1 LGHNA, CDR2 YSLEER. The CDR3 here is CASSQDKIRDRPYEQYF. Here the CDR3 DNA reads TGCGCCAGCAGCCAAGATAAAATCCGGGACAGGCCCTACGAGCAGTACTTC.

J is TRBJ1-1 and V is TRBV19, with 10 bases identical to TRBD1. The CDR3 is 15 amino acids. V shed 9 bases, J shed 5 bases, and the junction held 12 bases outside the gene matches. Per the germline V gene, CDR1 is LNHDA and CDR2 is SQIVND (reference sequence). CDR3 amino acids: CASGRGQGSDTEAFF. The CDR3 nucleotides read TGTGCCAGCGGACGGGGACAGGGGAGTGATACTGAAGCTTTCTTT.

J is TRBJ1-4 and V is TRBV7-9, with 7 bases identical to TRBD1. The germline V gene encodes CDR1 SEHNR and CDR2 FQNEAQ (reference sequence). The CDR3 is made up of 14 amino acids. The J segment lost 7 bases and the V segment lost 7 bases, leaving 9 bases of the junction unmatched. This CDR3 reads CASTRTGSFEKLFF. The CDR3 DNA reads TGTGCCAGCACCAGGACAGGTTCCTTTGAAAAACTGTTTTTT.

This sequence joins TRBV7-2 and TRBJ1-1; TRBD1 aligns across 7 bases. CDR1 is SGHTA and CDR2 is FQGNSA in the germline V gene. J lost 0 bases, V lost 5 bases, and 3 bases had no gene match. This CDR3 has 14 amino acids. The CDR3 sequence is CASSRGQLNTEAFF. In DNA form, the CDR3 reads TGTGCCAGCAGCAGGGGACAGCTGAACACTGAAGCTTTCTTT.

The chain employs TRBV14 and TRBJ1-1, with D hard to call. Deletions cut 1 base from V and 5 bases from J, with 8 bases between. Per germline, CDR1 SGHDN and CDR2 FVKESK. CDR3 size: 13 residues. The CDR3, as DNA: TGTGCCAGCAGCCAAGGATTACAGACTGAAGCTTTCTTT. It is translated as CASSQGLQTEAFF.

This clone was counted once. The genes are TRBV5-1 and TRBJ2-1; TRBD2 aligns across 7 bases. The germline gives CDR1 SGHRS, CDR2 YFSETQ. The CDR3 is 13 residues long. Trimming took 7 bases from V and 4 from J; bases not matched to a gene: 5. The CDR3 DNA reads TGCGCCAGCCGGACTAGGGAGTACAATGAGCAGTTCTTC. This gives the protein CASRTREYNEQFF.

A single count supports this clone. The chain carries TRBV11-3 and TRBJ1-2, with D perhaps TRBD1 (5 bases). The CDR3 covers 14 residues. Germline CDR1 is SGHNT and CDR2 is YENEEA. Deletions cut 0 bases from V and 3 bases from J, with 8 bases between. The chain's CDR3 is CASSLDQQDYGYTF. CDR3 coding DNA: TGTGCCAGCAGCTTAGATCAACAGGACTATGGCTACACCTTC.

The chain joins TRBV29-1 to TRBJ2-5; D unresolved. Germline V gene lookup returns CDR1 SQVTM and CDR2 ANQGSEA. The V and J ends lost 6 bases and 1 base respectively, with 12 bases between them. The CDR3 is 13 residues long. In DNA, the CDR3 is TGCAGCGTCTTAGGAGCCGGCCAAGAGACCCAGTACTTC. Its protein is CSVLGAGQETQYF.